What follows are 23 T cell receptor beta chains derived from one specimen sequenced in a study of blood T cell repertoires in COVID-19. Repertoires were generated with immunoSEQ multiplex PCR, while TCRdb's copy carries only in-frame clones and drops some. The data hold hundreds of thousands of clones, with about 90% observed a single time. The sequenced sample consisted of peripheral blood. These receptors originate from a woman aged 35 to 49 who had recovered from COVID-19.

V and J are TRBV4-1 and TRBJ2-2; D may be TRBD1 (5 bases). This CDR3 comprises 15 residues. CDR1 is MGHRA, CDR2 YSYEKL, per germline. Trimming pared 1 base from V and 2 bases from J, leaving 8 bases between. The CDR3 spells CASSQATDNTGELFF. For the CDR3, the DNA is TGCGCCAGCAGCCAAGCGACAGATAACACCGGGGAGCTGTTTTTT.

This clone has just one count. Other DNA sequences in the sample encode the same CDR3. J is TRBJ1-1 and V is TRBV10-3, with D possibly being TRBD1 (6 bases). The CDR3 totals 13 residues. V lost 6 bases and J 1 base, leaving 9 bases between the germline ends. Germline V gives CDR1 ENHRY, CDR2 SYGVKD. CDR3 loop: CAISLQGNTEAFF. In DNA, the CDR3 is TGTGCCATCAGCTTACAGGGGAACACTGAAGCTTTCTTT.

The chain couples TRBV10-1 to TRBJ2-7, with 8 bases matching TRBD1. This CDR3 spans 16 amino acids. Trimming at V came to 0 bases and at J to 9 bases, leaving 13 bases not matched to a gene. Germline V gives CDR1 WNHNN, CDR2 SYGVQD (reference sequence). CDR3 region: CASSESPGTGFFGQYF. The CDR3 region has the DNA TGCGCCAGCAGTGAGTCCCCCGGGACAGGTTTTTTCGGGCAGTACTTC.

This clone was seen a handful of times. The chain recombines TRBV5-4 with TRBJ1-2, with D perhaps TRBD1 (5 bases). Germline-derived CDR1 and CDR2 are SGHNT and YYREEE (reference sequence). This CDR3 region has 15 residues. Between the trimmed V and J ends, which lost 2 bases and 4 bases, there was a span of 15 bases. This CDR3 is CASSFDPETAYGYTF. In nucleotides, the CDR3 is TGTGCCAGCAGCTTCGACCCGGAGACAGCCTATGGCTACACCTTC.

This sequence joins TRBV30 and TRBJ1-1; TRBD1 agrees at 7 bases. The CDR3 totals 13 residues. In germline, CDR1 is GTSNPN, CDR2 SVGIG (reference sequence). J gave up 1 base and V 2 bases, and 1 base lay outside the gene matches. In DNA, the CDR3 is TGTGCCTGGAGTCAGGGGGGGAACACTGAAGCTTTCTTT. Translating it yields CAWSQGGNTEAFF.

In its sample, this clone was seen a few times. The chain combines TRBV6-2 or TRBV6-3 with TRBJ1-2; tentative D call: TRBD1 (6 bases). The CDR3 length is 17 residues. CDR1 and CDR2 (germline): MNHEY, SVGEGT. V was shortened by 6 bases and J by 2 bases, with 22 bases between the two germline ends. This CDR3 is CASSPGTPTSSNYGYTF. CDR3 sequence (DNA): TGTGCCAGCAGCCCCGGGACACCCACTAGTTCCAACTATGGCTACACCTTC.

The V call is TRBV2, the J call TRBJ2-3; a weak D match, TRBD2 (6 bases). Trimming stripped 4 bases from V and 2 bases from J, with 10 bases between. CDR3 size: 14 residues. The germline V gene encodes CDR1 SNHLY and CDR2 FYNNEI. For the CDR3, the DNA is TGTGCCAGCAGTGGAGGCGGGGCCACAGATACGCAGTATTTT. The encoded protein is CASSGGGATDTQYF.

V usage is TRBV2 and J usage is TRBJ2-7, with TRBD1 identical over 7 bases. The CDR3 is made up of 15 amino acids. Germline V gene data show CDR1 as SNHLY and CDR2 as FYNNEI. Losses at the gene ends were 9 bases for V and 2 bases for J; bases not matched to a gene: 13. This CDR3 reads CARSQGESITYEQYF. The CDR3 DNA follows: TGTGCCAGATCTCAGGGGGAATCTATTACCTACGAGCAGTACTTC.

This clone has just one count. The chain uses TRBV9 and TRBJ1-1, with 10 bases aligning to TRBD1. The CDR3 sequence is 13 residues long. Germline V lookup: CDR1 SGDLS, CDR2 YYNGEE. The trim removed 2 bases at V and 7 bases at J, leaving 2 bases unmatched. The CDR3 nucleotides are TGTGCCAGCAGCGTTGACAGGGGGCATGAAGCTTTCTTT. This translates into CASSVDRGHEAFF.

V usage is TRBV19 and J usage is TRBJ2-7, with D tentatively TRBD1 (6 bases). The ends were cut back, 6 bases at V and 3 bases at J, with 12 bases in the middle. The CDR3 sequence is 13 residues long. Germline V gives CDR1 LNHDA, CDR2 SQIVND (reference sequence). For the CDR3, the DNA is TGTGCCAGTAGCCGTGGACAGAACTACGAGCAGTACTTC. Translating gives CASSRGQNYEQYF.

J is TRBJ1-2 and V is TRBV12-5; D is unclear. This CDR3 region has 18 residues. Germline CDR1 is LGHNT and CDR2 is FRNRAP. Trimming removed 0 bases at V and 3 bases at J, with 20 bases between. CDR3 sequence (DNA): TGTGCTAGTGGTTTGGTAGAAATCGGGGAGTTCAAAGACTATGGCTACACCTTC. It is translated as CASGLVEIGEFKDYGYTF.

The J gene is TRBJ1-2, the V gene TRBV13; D is ambiguous. CDR1 and CDR2 (germline): PRHDT, FYEKMQ (reference sequence). The CDR3 loop spans 15 amino acids. With 3 bases removed from V and 4 bases from J, the gap between germline ends came to 15 bases. CDR3 protein: CASSFGALAAYGYTF. The DNA for the CDR3 is TGTGCCAGCAGCTTCGGAGCGCTCGCGGCCTATGGCTACACCTTC.

The J gene is TRBJ2-1, the V gene TRBV5-1; TRBD1 matches 10 bases. CDR1 is SGHRS, CDR2 YFSETQ, per germline. The CDR3 covers 15 residues. J was trimmed by 7 bases and V by 4 bases; bases with no gene match: 8. CDR3 coding DNA: TGCGCCAGCAGCCTGGGGACAGGGGCGTGGAATGAGCAGTTCTTC. Translated, it gives CASSLGTGAWNEQFF.

This clone occurred a few times. J is TRBJ1-2 and V is TRBV7-9; 7 bases match TRBD1. The CDR3 sequence is 12 residues long. The V and J ends lost 4 bases and 6 bases, in that order; junction bases with no gene match: 2. Germline V lookup: CDR1 SEHNR, CDR2 FQNEAQ (reference sequence). Here the CDR3 reads CASSSGTDGYTF. The CDR3 coding sequence is TGTGCCAGCAGCTCAGGGACAGATGGCTACACCTTC.

This chain connects TRBV28 to TRBJ1-2; D is possibly TRBD1 (6 bases). This CDR3 has 13 amino acids. The V gene lost 6 bases and the J gene lost 4 bases, with 12 bases spanning the gap. Germline-derived CDR1 and CDR2 are MDHEN and SYDVKM. CDR3 protein: CASRPGHLYGYTF. The CDR3 DNA reads TGTGCCAGCAGGCCGGGACACCTCTATGGCTACACCTTC.

The chain links TRBV4-3 to TRBJ2-1, with D possibly being TRBD1 (6 bases). There are 19 residues in the CDR3. The germline CDR1 and CDR2 sequences are LGHNA and YSLEER. Between the trimmed V and J ends, which lost 0 bases and 0 bases, there was a span of 18 bases. In DNA, the CDR3 is TGCGCCAGCAGCCAAGATACAGGGATCCCCGTCCTCTCCTACAATGAGCAGTTCTTC. Amino acid sequence: CASSQDTGIPVLSYNEQFF.

The gene calls are TRBV2 and TRBJ1-4, with unresolved D. The CDR3 runs to 15 residues. V shed 1 base and J shed 11 bases, with 17 bases lying between them. Germline V gives CDR1 SNHLY, CDR2 FYNNEI. The CDR3 loop is CASSEGEAALGKLFF. CDR3 nucleotide sequence: TGTGCCAGCAGTGAAGGGGAGGCGGCCTTAGGGAAACTGTTTTTT.

The chain joins TRBV7-2 to TRBJ2-3, with 10 bases lining up with TRBD2. Germline loops: CDR1 SGHTA, CDR2 FQGNSA. This CDR3 spans 15 amino acids. V dropped 5 bases and J dropped 2; count of bases not matched to a gene: 4. The CDR3 sequence: CASSRTSGNTDTQYF. CDR3 sequence (DNA): TGTGCCAGCAGCCGGACTAGCGGAAACACAGATACGCAGTATTTT.

The chain recombines TRBV7-6 with TRBJ1-1, with D perhaps TRBD1 (5 bases). V lost 2 bases and J 3 bases, leaving 16 bases between the germline ends. CDR3 size: 16 residues. CDR1 SGHVS and CDR2 FNYEAQ come from the germline V gene. The CDR3 loop is CASSLWLQGVHTEAFF. DNA for the CDR3: TGTGCCAGCAGCTTATGGCTCCAGGGCGTCCACACTGAAGCTTTCTTT. Full variable domain (missing parts from reference TRBV7-6 and TRBJ1-1): GAGVSQSPRYKVTKRGQDVALRCDPISGHVSLYWYRQALGQGPEFLTYFNYEAQQDKSGLPNDRFSAERPEGSISTLTIQRTEQRDSAMYRCASSLWLQGVHTEAFFGQGTRLTVV.

This chain uses TRBV5-1 with TRBJ2-7; perhaps TRBD2 as D (5 bases). The germline gives CDR1 SGHRS, CDR2 YFSETQ. The ends were cut back, 0 bases at V and 4 bases at J, with 11 bases in the middle. This CDR3 is 14 amino acids long. The CDR3 reads CASSLDPSGYEQYF. CDR3 nucleotide sequence: TGCGCCAGCAGCTTGGACCCTTCGGGGTACGAGCAGTACTTC.

Of note for this clone: The same CDR3 can be traced to other DNA sequences in this sample. CDR3 bases: TGTGCCAGCAGTTTTGACAGGAGCTCCTACGAGCAGTACTTC. The encoded protein is CASSFDRSSYEQYF. The rearrangement uses TRBV7-9 and TRBJ2-7, with D tentatively TRBD1 (6 bases). CDR1 SEHNR and CDR2 FQNEAQ come from the germline V gene (reference sequence). The CDR3 consists of 14 residues. V gave up 6 bases and J gave up 0 bases, with 12 bases separating them.

In regard to this clone: Other nucleotide sequences from this sample produce the same CDR3. The rearrangement joins TRBV7-8 to TRBJ1-2; 7 bases are shared with TRBD1. From germline, CDR1 is SGHVS and CDR2 FQNEAQ. V gave up 5 bases and J gave up 1 base; unmatched junction bases: 4. The CDR3 consists of 14 residues. The CDR3 loop is CASSPRTGNYGYTF. CDR3 DNA sequence: TGTGCCAGCAGCCCACGGACAGGTAACTATGGCTACACCTTC. Full variable domain (outside the CDR3, taken from reference TRBV7-8 and TRBJ1-2): GAGVSQSPRYKVAKRGQDVALRCDPISGHVSLFWYQQALGQGPEFLTYFQNEAQLDKSGLPSDRFFAERPEGSVSTLKIQRTQQEDSAVYLCASSPRTGNYGYTFGSGTRLTVV.

There are a few counts of this clone. V usage is TRBV12-5 and J usage is TRBJ1-1; perhaps TRBD1 as D (6 bases). V was cut by 6 bases and J by 4 bases, with 21 bases left in between. The length of the CDR3 is 16 residues. Germline V gives CDR1 LGHNT, CDR2 FRNRAP. CDR3 sequence reads: CASGPPRTVGATEAFF. CDR3 DNA: TGTGCTAGTGGCCCTCCTCGGACAGTCGGGGCCACTGAAGCTTTCTTT.